The 17 T cell receptor beta chains given below trace back to one sample, sequenced in a study of neoadjuvant anti-PD-1 for oral cavity cancer. Sequencing used immunoSEQ multiplex PCR; TCRdb keeps in-frame clones, though not all of them. The table records 70,000 to 95,000 clones, about four fifths of them present only once. The sequencing here drew on PBMCs, taken before nivolumab (anti-PD-1) treatment. These receptors were obtained from a person aged 35-79 years with oral cavity squamous cell carcinoma.

The chain has TRBV2 and TRBJ2-5; no firm D call. CDR3 length: 14 amino acids. The V gene lost 4 bases and the J gene lost 1 base, with 10 bases spanning the gap. Germline V lookup: CDR1 SNHLY, CDR2 FYNNEI. In nucleotides, the CDR3 is TGTGCCAGCAGTGGACCAAGAGTCCAAGAGACCCAGTACTTC. Its protein product is CASSGPRVQETQYF.

This chain links TRBV9 with TRBJ1-2; TRBD1 aligns across 10 bases. Germline CDR1 and CDR2: SGDLS and YYNGEE. This CDR3 has 15 amino acids. V was clipped by 2 bases and J by 6 bases; unmatched bases: 7. The CDR3 coding sequence is TGTGCCAGCAGCGTCGGAACCGGGACAGGGGATGGCTACACCTTC. Residues: CASSVGTGTGDGYTF.

The rearrangement links TRBV2 to TRBJ1-5; D remains unclear. CDR1 and CDR2 (germline): SNHLY, FYNNEI. This CDR3 region has 12 residues. V shed 5 bases and J shed 7 bases, with 9 bases lying between them. The CDR3 DNA follows: TGTGCCAGCAGTAAGGGTAACCAGCCCCAGCATTTT. This codes for CASSKGNQPQHF.

This chain links TRBV5-1 with TRBJ2-2; D may be TRBD2 (6 bases). From germline, CDR1 is SGHRS and CDR2 YFSETQ. V lost 0 bases to trimming and J lost 1 base, with 10 bases between them. The CDR3 contains 16 residues. CDR3 DNA sequence: TGCGCCAGCAGCTTGGAGGCGGGGCTGAACACCGGGGAGCTGTTTTTT. Its translation: CASSLEAGLNTGELFF.

This CDR3 is CASSDGRYTQYF. In DNA form, the CDR3 reads TGTGCCAGCAGTGACGGGCGATATACGCAGTATTTT. The rearrangement uses TRBV6-4 and TRBJ2-3; unclear D gene. The ends were cut back, 2 bases at V and 7 bases at J, with 7 bases in the middle. Germline assignment: CDR1 MRHNA and CDR2 SNTAGT. The CDR3 runs 12 residues.

The chain joins TRBV27 to TRBJ2-7; TRBD1 is a possible D gene (5 bases). Trimming cost V 5 bases and J 1 base, with 15 bases left between them. The CDR3 sequence is 15 residues long. The germline V gene has CDR1 MNHEY and CDR2 SMNVEV (reference sequence). The CDR3 spells CASSRTGGLSYEQYF. The DNA of the CDR3 is TGTGCCAGCAGTAGAACAGGTGGCCTATCCTACGAGCAGTACTTC.

This clone was observed a single time. This chain links TRBV5-1 with TRBJ1-2; 9 positions agree with TRBD1. The J segment lost 8 bases and the V segment lost 4 bases, leaving 6 bases of the junction unmatched. This CDR3 is 13 amino acids long. CDR1 and CDR2 from the germline V gene are SGHRS and YFSETQ. The CDR3 sequence: CASSPGQGEGYTF. The DNA of the CDR3 is TGCGCCAGCAGCCCGGGACAGGGAGAGGGCTACACCTTC.

The chain employs TRBV5-5 and TRBJ1-5; D ambiguous. Germline V CDR1 and CDR2: SGHKS, YYEKEE (reference sequence). Trimming cost V 0 bases and J 5 bases, with 6 bases left between them. The length of the CDR3 is 13 residues. The CDR3 loop reads CASSLEADQPQHF. CDR3 nucleotide sequence: TGTGCCAGCAGCTTGGAAGCTGATCAGCCCCAGCATTTT.

J is TRBJ2-7 and V is TRBV5-1, with D perhaps matching TRBD1 (6 bases). Per germline, CDR1 SGHRS and CDR2 YFSETQ. Trimming pared 2 bases from V and 5 bases from J, leaving 17 bases between. The length of the CDR3 is 15 residues. This CDR3 is CASSLQGFTGNEQYF. CDR3 nucleotides: TGCGCCAGCAGCTTACAGGGTTTCACCGGCAACGAGCAGTACTTC.

This chain joins TRBV4-2 and TRBJ1-5; D gene uncertain. V was pared by 0 bases and J by 5 bases, with 5 bases between. The CDR3 consists of 13 residues. Germline CDR1 reads LGHNA; CDR2 reads YNFKEQ. In DNA form, the CDR3 reads TGTGCCAGCAGCCAAGATAGGGATCAGCCCCAGCATTTT. The encoded protein is CASSQDRDQPQHF.

The V and J genes are TRBV15 and TRBJ2-5, with 8 bases fitting TRBD1. V gave up 5 bases and J gave up 2 bases; unmatched junction bases: 13. Germline V gene lookup returns CDR1 LNHNV and CDR2 YYDKDF (reference sequence). The CDR3 contains 17 residues. The DNA of the CDR3 is TGTGCCACCAGCTCAGAGTCCGGGCAGGGGGCACAAGAGACCCAGTACTTC. Translated, it gives CATSSESGQGAQETQYF.

The chain joins TRBV6-6 to TRBJ2-1; 14 positions match TRBD2. This CDR3 is built from 14 residues. Unmatched junction bases numbered 5, after V lost 9 bases and J lost 7 bases. Looked up from germline, CDR1 is MNHNY and CDR2 is SVGAGI (reference sequence). The CDR3 protein is CASTGTSGSNEQFF. CDR3 coding DNA: TGTGCCAGTACCGGGACTAGCGGGAGTAATGAGCAGTTCTTC.

The V and J genes are TRBV6-6 and TRBJ2-2, with D tentatively TRBD1 (6 bases). CDR3 length: 14 amino acids. The V gene lost 6 bases and the J gene lost 4 bases, with 12 bases spanning the gap. CDR1 MNHNY and CDR2 SVGAGI come from the germline V gene (reference sequence). The CDR3 loop is CASSPLGGTGELFF. The CDR3 DNA is TGTGCCAGCAGCCCTCTAGGGGGCACCGGGGAGCTGTTTTTT.

The chain has TRBV28 and TRBJ1-1, with TRBD1 identical over 9 bases. The CDR3 is 14 residues long. Per germline, CDR1 MDHEN and CDR2 SYDVKM. V gave up 5 bases and J gave up 5 bases; unmatched junction bases: 6. The CDR3 nucleotides read TGTGCCAGCAGTCTCCCAGGACAGGGGACTGAAGCTTTCTTT. Amino acid sequence: CASSLPGQGTEAFF.

The J gene is TRBJ2-7, the V gene TRBV25-1, with no clear D. V was pared by 4 bases and J by 3 bases, with 10 bases between. The CDR3 runs 13 residues. Per the germline V gene, CDR1 is MGHDK and CDR2 is SYGVNS. The CDR3 loop reads CASSASGSYEQYF. In DNA form, the CDR3 reads TGTGCCAGCAGTGCCTCAGGCAGCTACGAGCAGTACTTC.

This clone has just one count. The chain uses TRBV5-1 and TRBJ2-7; TRBD1 or TRBD2 may be the D gene (5 bases each). V lost 5 bases, J lost 7 bases, and 16 bases lay in between. This CDR3 is built from 13 residues. Germline V gene sequence: CDR1 SGHRS, CDR2 YFSETQ. The CDR3 is CASRVSSEGEQYF. The DNA for the CDR3 is TGCGCCAGCAGGGTTTCCTCCGAGGGGGAGCAGTACTTC.

CDR3 loop: CASSLGQVAGELFF. CDR3 bases: TGCGCCAGCAGCTTGGGACAGGTTGCCGGGGAGCTGTTTTTT. V gene TRBV5-1 combines with J gene TRBJ2-2; weak D call: TRBD1 (6 bases). There are 14 residues in the CDR3. Per germline, CDR1 SGHRS and CDR2 YFSETQ. V was cut by 0 bases and J by 6 bases, with 9 bases left in between.